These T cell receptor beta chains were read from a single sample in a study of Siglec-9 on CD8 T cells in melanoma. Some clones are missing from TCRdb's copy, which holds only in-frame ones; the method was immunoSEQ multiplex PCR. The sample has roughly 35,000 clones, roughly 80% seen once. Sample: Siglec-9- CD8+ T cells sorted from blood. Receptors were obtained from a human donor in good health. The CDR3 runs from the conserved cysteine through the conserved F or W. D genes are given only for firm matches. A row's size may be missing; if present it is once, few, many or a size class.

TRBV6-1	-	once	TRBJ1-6	TGTGCCAGCACCTCCTGGGCAGGTAATTCACCCCTCCACTTT	CASTSWAGNSPLHF
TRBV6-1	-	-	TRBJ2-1	TGTGCCAGCAGTGAAGCGGAGAACAATGAGCAGTTCTTC	CASSEAENNEQFF
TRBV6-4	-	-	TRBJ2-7	TGTGCCAGCAGTGACGGGAGCTCCTACGAGCAGTACTTC	CASSDGSSYEQYF
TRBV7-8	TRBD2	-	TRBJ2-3	TGTGCCAGCAGCTGGACTAGCGGGGGCACAGATACGCAGTATTTT	CASSWTSGGTDTQYF
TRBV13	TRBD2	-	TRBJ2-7	TGTGCCAGCAGCTGGGGCGGGAGTGTACACGAGCAGTACTTC	CASSWGGSVHEQYF
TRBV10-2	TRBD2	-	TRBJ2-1	TGCGCCAGTGGGACAGTAGCGGGAGAAGGCTCCTACAATGAGCAGTTCTTC	CASGTVAGEGSYNEQFF
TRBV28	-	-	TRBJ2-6	TGTGCCAGCAGTCTTTGGGGGGCTGGGGCCAACGTCCTGACTTTC	CASSLWGAGANVLTF
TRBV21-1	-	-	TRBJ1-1	TGTGCCAGCAGCCTTAACGACAGGGTCACTGAAGCTTTCTTT	CASSLNDRVTEAFF
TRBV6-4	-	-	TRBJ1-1	TGTGCCAGCAGTGACAGGGACGGAACTGAAGCTTTCTTT	CASSDRDGTEAFF
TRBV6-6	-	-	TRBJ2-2	TGTGCCAGCAGCCCCGGTGGGGCTACCGGGGAGCTGTTTTTT	CASSPGGATGELFF
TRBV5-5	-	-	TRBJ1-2	TGTGCCAGCAGCTTGGCATCCGCTCCTAACTATGGCTACACCTTC	CASSLASAPNYGYTF
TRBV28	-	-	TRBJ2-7	TGTGCCAGCAGCCAAGTTGGGGGGACCTACGAGCAGTACTTC	CASSQVGGTYEQYF
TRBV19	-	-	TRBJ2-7	TGTGCCAGTAGCCCAGGGGGGGTAGGCTACGAGCAGTACTTC	CASSPGGVGYEQYF
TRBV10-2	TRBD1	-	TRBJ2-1	TGCGCCAGCAGTGAGCCGGGACAGTTCAATGAGCAGTTCTTC	CASSEPGQFNEQFF
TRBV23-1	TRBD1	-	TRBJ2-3	TGCGCCAGCAGTCAGCGGAAACAGGGGGCGAGTAGCACAGATACGCAGTATTTT	CASSQRKQGASSTDTQYF
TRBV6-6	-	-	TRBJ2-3	TGTGCCAGCGTGGGGGCTAACACAGATACGCAGTATTTT	CASVGANTDTQYF
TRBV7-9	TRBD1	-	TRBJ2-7	TGTGCCAGCAGCTCCACTCGACAGGGGTCGTACGAGCAGTACTTC	CASSSTRQGSYEQYF
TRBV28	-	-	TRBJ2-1	TGTGCCAGCAGTTTAGGTAGCGACCTGGGGGAGCAGTTCTTC	CASSLGSDLGEQFF
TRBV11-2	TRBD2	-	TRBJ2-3	TGTGCCAGCAGCTTAGGGGCTAGCGGGAGGAGCACAGATACGCAGTATTTT	CASSLGASGRSTDTQYF
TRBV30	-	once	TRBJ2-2	TGTGCCTGGACCCTTGGTCTTAACACCGGGGAGCTGTTTTTT	CAWTLGLNTGELFF
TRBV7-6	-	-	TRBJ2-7	TGTGCCAGCAGCTTAGTGCCTGAGAGAGAGCAGTACTTC	CASSLVPEREQYF
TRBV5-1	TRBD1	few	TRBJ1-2	TGCGCCAGCAGCTCATCCGGGACAGAGAATGGCTACACCTTC	CASSSSGTENGYTF
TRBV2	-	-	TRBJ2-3	TGTGCCAGCAGTGAAGGTGTAACTAGCACAGATACGCAGTATTTT	CASSEGVTSTDTQYF